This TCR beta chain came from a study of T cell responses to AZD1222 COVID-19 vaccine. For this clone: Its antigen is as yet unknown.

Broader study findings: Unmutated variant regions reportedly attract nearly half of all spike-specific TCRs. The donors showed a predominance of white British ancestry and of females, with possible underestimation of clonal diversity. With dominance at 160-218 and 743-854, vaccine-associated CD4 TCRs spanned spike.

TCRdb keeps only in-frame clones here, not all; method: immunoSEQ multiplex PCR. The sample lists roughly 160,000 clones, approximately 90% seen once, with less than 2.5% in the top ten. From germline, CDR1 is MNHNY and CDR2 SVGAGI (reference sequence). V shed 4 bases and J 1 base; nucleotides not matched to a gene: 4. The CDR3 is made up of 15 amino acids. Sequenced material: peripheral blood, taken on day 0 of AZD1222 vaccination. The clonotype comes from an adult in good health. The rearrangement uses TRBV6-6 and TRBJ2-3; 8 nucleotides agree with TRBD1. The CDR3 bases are TGTGCCAGCAGTTCCCCGGGACAGGGCACAGATACGCAGTATTTT. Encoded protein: CASSSPGQGTDTQYF.